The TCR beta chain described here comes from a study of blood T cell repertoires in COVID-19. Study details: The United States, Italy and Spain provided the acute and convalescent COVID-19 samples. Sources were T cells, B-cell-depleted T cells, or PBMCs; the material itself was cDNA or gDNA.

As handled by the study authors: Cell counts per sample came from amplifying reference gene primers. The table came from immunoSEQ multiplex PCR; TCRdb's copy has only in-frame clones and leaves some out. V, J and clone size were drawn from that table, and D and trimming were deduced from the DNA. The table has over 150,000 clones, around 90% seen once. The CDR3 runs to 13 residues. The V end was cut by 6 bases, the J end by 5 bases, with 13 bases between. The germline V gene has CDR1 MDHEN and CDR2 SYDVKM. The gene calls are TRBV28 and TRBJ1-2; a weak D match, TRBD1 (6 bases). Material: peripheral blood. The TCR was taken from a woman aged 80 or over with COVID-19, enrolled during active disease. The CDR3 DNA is TGTGCCAGCAGCCTAGGGGGAAGGTATGGCTACACCTTC. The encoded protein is CASSLGGRYGYTF.